The source of this T cell receptor beta chain is a study of metastatic and nonmetastatic thyroid tumors. Study-level findings and limits: It was reportedly found that TCR beta diversity was significantly higher in malignant thyroid tumors than in benign nodules, a difference seen in both blood and tumor samples.

Patients had received no treatment of any kind before thyroid surgery. The germline V gene has CDR1 MNHEY and CDR2 SMNVEV (reference sequence). The V segment lost 1 base and the J segment 7 bases; nucleotides outside the gene matches: 4. The CDR3 extends over 14 amino acids. Via MiXCR, TCRdb re-called the PCR reads. The table shows fewer than 6,500 clones, with 25% to 30% occurring only once. With respect to this clone: The target antigen is unknown.

This clonotype was obtained from a female donor with papillary thyroid cancer or a benign thyroid nodule (not recorded which). Some clones in this sample may be carry-over from other donors' samples. The V gene is TRBV27, the J gene TRBJ1-2; 9 bases fit TRBD1. The source material was adjacent normal tissue. Here the CDR3 DNA reads TGTGCCAGCAGTTTATGGACAGGGGTTAGTGGCTACACCTTC. This encodes CASSLWTGVSGYTF.